The present T cell receptor (beta chain) was sequenced within a study of T-cell reconstitution after alpha-beta-depleted transplantation in children. Study-wide results and limits: T-cell counts and diversity at one year post-transplant came mainly from newly produced T cells. Surviving recipient cells, namely T cells and thymic progenitors, were the source of high day-60 TCRbeta diversity in some patients. Where alpha-beta T cells came from about two months after transplant was reportedly several hundred expanded graft clones.

A library of TCRbeta sequences, prepared with unique molecular identifiers, was generated. MiXCR was run by TCRdb on the PCR reads, yielding one entry per CDR3 protein. The sample has approximately 350,000 distinct CDR3 sequences, around 15% seen once; the top ten hold approximately 38%. This clonotype showed up many times. Its antigen is still unknown. J lost 5 bases, V lost 4 bases, and 9 bases had no gene match. This CDR3 region has 14 residues. The germline V gene has CDR1 DFQATT and CDR2 SNEGSKA (reference sequence). The material was PBMCs, mostly from graft donor cells, obtained 360 days after TCRalphabeta/CD19-depleted stem cell transplant. The chain employs TRBV20-1 and TRBJ2-5; 8 bases align to TRBD2. This sequence was found in a male patient between 2 and 10 years old who had a stem cell transplant for acute lymphoblastic leukemia, so the T cells may come from the graft donor. CDR3 DNA: TGCAGTGCTACTTCGGGACTAGGTTTGGAGACCCAGTACTTC. Translating it yields CSATSGLGLETQYF.